This T cell receptor beta chain was profiled in a study of cytomegalovirus exposure and HLA in healthy donors. The count of this clone is one. Repertoires were generated with immunoSEQ multiplex PCR, while TCRdb's copy carries only in-frame clones and drops some. The data contain 200,000 to 250,000 clones, approximately 82% of them singletons. Germline-derived CDR1 and CDR2 are SQVTM and ANQGSEA. The germline V and J ends were trimmed by 4 bases and 8 bases, with 11 bases remaining between them. The CDR3 contains 12 residues. The receptor comes from a woman between 18 and 30 years old in good health and CMV-seronegative. The chain combines TRBV29-1 with TRBJ1-4; no clear D. Sequencing was performed on PBMCs. Written as DNA, the CDR3 is TGCAGCGTTGTGGACGCTTCGGAAAAACTGTTTTTT. Translated: CSVVDASEKLFF.